The rows below give T cell receptor beta chains drawn from one sample of a study of memory CD4+ T cells and cytomegalovirus serostatus. Sequenced by immunoSEQ multiplex PCR; TCRdb stores in-frame clones only, minus some. The table lists just under 65,000 clones, around 77% of them singletons. Sequencing used memory CD4+ T cells from blood. The receptors here all came from an adult in good health and CMV-seronegative. The CDR3 runs from the conserved cysteine through the conserved F or W. A D gene is named only where the DNA matches it firmly. Clone size is stated in some rows and not others, as once, few, many or a class when expanded.

>TRBV7-3|-|once|TRBJ2-5
CASSQGHSETQYF
TGTGCCAGCAGCCAGGGACATTCGGAGACCCAGTACTTC
>TRBV2|-|-|TRBJ1-2
CASSASNQEGSGHGYTF
TGTGCCAGCAGTGCGTCCAACCAGGAAGGGTCGGGCCATGGCTACACCTTC
>TRBV11-1|TRBD1|-|TRBJ1-5
CASSKGTGQYQPQHF
TGTGCCAGCAGTAAAGGGACAGGGCAATATCAGCCCCAGCATTTT
>TRBV5-1|TRBD2|-|TRBJ2-5
CASSARLAGGQETQYF
TGCGCCAGCAGCGCGAGATTAGCGGGGGGTCAAGAGACCCAGTACTTC
>TRBV2|-|-|TRBJ1-1
CASSEIGQGTEAFF
TGTGCCAGCAGTGAGATCGGGCAAGGAACTGAAGCTTTCTTT
>TRBV7-2|-|-|TRBJ1-5
CASSLYQGDQPQHF
TGTGCCAGCAGTTTATACCAGGGAGATCAGCCCCAGCATTTT
>TRBV5-6|-|-|TRBJ1-1
CASSPGGFVNTEAFF
TGTGCCAGCAGCCCTGGCGGGTTTGTAAACACTGAAGCTTTCTTT
>TRBV2|TRBD1|-|TRBJ1-4
CASSLLTGGYEKLFF
TGTGCCAGCAGCTTGCTTACAGGGGGGTATGAAAAACTGTTTTTT
>TRBV19|-|-|TRBJ1-1
CASSSYSGLVTEAFF
TGTGCCAGTTCTTCCTATTCGGGGTTAGTCACTGAAGCTTTCTTT
>TRBV30|-|-|TRBJ2-7
CAWSVPSAEQYF
TGTGCCTGGAGTGTACCGTCGGCCGAGCAGTACTTC
>TRBV2|TRBD1|-|TRBJ1-1
CASSGGRGVTEAFF
TGTGCCAGCAGCGGCGGCAGGGGGGTTACTGAAGCTTTCTTT
>TRBV28|TRBD2|-|TRBJ2-4
CASSHLAGASKNIQYF
TGTGCCAGCAGTCACCTAGCGGGAGCCTCCAAAAACATTCAGTACTTC
>TRBV7-9|-|-|TRBJ1-5
CASSLAGGGSYQPQHF
TGTGCCAGCAGCTTAGCTGGTGGGGGATCCTATCAGCCCCAGCATTTT
>TRBV5-4|-|few|TRBJ2-3
CASSLESGHPTDTQYF
TGTGCCAGCAGCTTGGAGAGCGGTCACCCCACAGATACGCAGTATTTT
>TRBV2|-|-|TRBJ1-4
CASSYGQTATNEKLFF
TGTGCCAGCAGTTACGGACAGACTGCAACTAATGAAAAACTGTTTTTT